This T cell receptor (beta chain) stems from a study of T cells in Graves' hyperthyroidism and ophthalmopathy. General study results and limits: In the blood, most expanded thyroid clonotypes above 0.001 appeared as well.

TCR beta CDR3 regions were amplified from RNA. The primer set for the first-round RT-PCR of the TCR CDR3 was HTBI. TCRdb reanalysed the multiplex PCR reads using MiXCR and keeps one entry per CDR3 protein. The table has about 560,000 distinct CDR3 sequences, about 15% seen once; the top ten hold about 7%. Patients were aged 18 to 65, had disease duration under 2 months, and had newly diagnosed hyperthyroidism. Together with thyroid ultrasound, orbital computed tomography, serum thyroxine and TRAb, clinical symptoms were used for diagnoses. V gave up 3 bases and J gave up 5 bases, with 8 bases separating them. CDR1 and CDR2 (germline): ENHRY, SYGVKD. The CDR3 runs 13 residues. Of note for this clonotype: Its antigen is not known.

This rearrangement joins TRBV10-3 to TRBJ2-1, with a weak D call TRBD2 (6 bases). The sequence derives from a woman in her thirties with Graves' hyperthyroidism. Sample: blood. CDR3 DNA sequence: TGTGCCATCAGTGAACTAGCAGACAATGAGCAGTTCTTC. Translating gives CAISELADNEQFF.